This TCR beta chain stems from a study of CD4+ T cells in melanoma. Findings and caveats of the study: A reported correlation linked neoantigen-specific CD4+ T cells to CD8+, macrophage and B cell function. Diverse differentiation states were reported for melanoma neoantigen-specific CD4+ T cells.

Only in-frame clones appear in the TCRdb table, and some are missing; sequencing was by immunoSEQ multiplex PCR. The sample consists of over 100,000 clones, about 90% of them appearing once. Looked up from germline, CDR1 is MDHEN and CDR2 is SYDVKM. The CDR3 consists of 12 residues. V was trimmed by 3 bases and J by 10 bases, leaving 13 bases between them. For this clone: No antigen is known for it.

J is TRBJ2-7 and V is TRBV28, with D unclear. Sequencing input: peripheral blood. The TCR comes from a human donor with melanoma. The CDR3, as DNA: TGTGCCAGCAGTTTTTCGATCGGCACCCAGTACTTC. Its protein is CASSFSIGTQYF.